The 10 T cell receptor beta chains given below trace back to one sample, sequenced in a study of cytomegalovirus exposure and HLA in healthy donors. Researchers ran the PCR with 60 Vbeta and 13 Jbeta primers. This table comes from immunoSEQ multiplex PCR, and its TCRdb copy is limited to in-frame clones, with some not included. The data contain around 85,000 clones, around three quarters of them singletons. Material for sequencing was PBMCs. The receptors were gathered from a male donor in good health and CMV-seronegative.

This CDR3 is CASSNPRQGLSGANVLTF. The CDR3 DNA is TGTGCCAGCAGCAACCCCAGACAGGGTCTCTCCGGGGCCAACGTCCTGACTTTC. The rearrangement joins TRBV28 to TRBJ2-6, with 7 bases matching TRBD1. V shed 6 bases, J shed 4 bases, and the junction held 15 bases outside the gene matches. This CDR3 contains 18 residues. Germline lookup yields CDR1 MDHEN and CDR2 SYDVKM.

V and J are TRBV5-6 and TRBJ2-7; a weak D match, TRBD2 (6 bases). CDR1 is SGHDT and CDR2 is YYEEEE in the germline V gene. The CDR3 contains 15 residues. Trimming cost V 5 bases and J 3 bases, with 18 bases left between them. The CDR3 protein is CASRKPGLRNYEQYF. The CDR3 DNA sequence: TGTGCCAGCAGAAAACCGGGACTCAGAAACTACGAGCAGTACTTC.

The chain uses TRBV7-2 and TRBJ2-3; a weak D match, TRBD2 (6 bases). V was clipped by 1 base and J by 0 bases, with 11 bases between them. The CDR3 runs 16 residues. Germline V CDR1 and CDR2: SGHTA, FQGNSA. The CDR3 here is CASSLVGTSSTDTQYF. The CDR3 bases are TGTGCCAGCAGCTTAGTCGGGACTTCTAGCACAGATACGCAGTATTTT.

This sequence joins TRBV14 and TRBJ2-2; D possibly corresponds to TRBD1 (5 bases). With 4 bases removed from V and 7 bases from J, the gap between germline ends came to 7 bases. CDR3 length equals 12 residues. Per germline, CDR1 SGHDN and CDR2 FVKESK. The CDR3 DNA follows: TGTGCCAGCAGCCCAGGGTACGGGGAGCTGTTTTTT. Its translation: CASSPGYGELFF.

The chain links TRBV30 to TRBJ1-5, with D perhaps TRBD1 (5 bases). CDR3 length: 14 amino acids. Germline-derived CDR1 and CDR2 are GTSNPN and SVGIG (reference sequence). Trimming cost V 4 bases and J 4 bases, with 14 bases left between them. CDR3 sequence (DNA): TGTGCCTGGACCCCAACGGGGGGAAATCAGCCCCAGCATTTT. It translates to CAWTPTGGNQPQHF.

This chain links TRBV5-6 with TRBJ2-7; TRBD1 matches at 9 bases. V shed 4 bases and J 4 bases; nucleotides not matched to a gene: 12. This CDR3 region has 16 residues. Looked up from germline, CDR1 is SGHDT and CDR2 is YYEEEE. Written as DNA, the CDR3 is TGTGCCAGCAGCCTTTTTGGGGACAGGGCGAAATACGAGCAGTACTTC. This codes for CASSLFGDRAKYEQYF.

This chain joins TRBV7-3 and TRBJ2-5; 9 bases are a match to TRBD2. With V trimmed by 1 base and J by 5 bases, 8 bases remained unmatched. Germline CDR1 and CDR2: SGHTA and FQGTGA. The CDR3 has 16 amino acids. The CDR3 region is CASSLNGGGVGETQYF. The CDR3 nucleotides are TGTGCCAGCAGCTTAAATGGCGGGGGGGTTGGGGAGACCCAGTACTTC.

The chain uses TRBV14 and TRBJ2-3, with a possible D match to TRBD2 (6 bases). This CDR3 is built from 17 residues. The V gene's germline CDR1 is SGHDN and CDR2 FVKESK. Between the trimmed V and J ends, which lost 2 bases and 6 bases, there was a span of 21 bases. The CDR3 nucleotides read TGTGCCAGCAGCCAACGACTAGTGCTGAACCCCGCGGATACGCAGTATTTT. Translated: CASSQRLVLNPADTQYF.

A few counts support this clone. The V gene is TRBV5-4, the J gene TRBJ2-7, with 8 bases fitting TRBD1. CDR3 length: 14 residues. Germline CDR1 and CDR2: SGHNT and YYREEE (reference sequence). With 2 bases clipped from V and 5 bases from J, the junction kept 6 bases outside the gene matches. The CDR3 nucleotides read TGTGCCAGCAGCTTAGACAGGGGAGGAGACGAGCAGTACTTC. Amino acid sequence: CASSLDRGGDEQYF.

This clone has a handful of counts. The rearrangement links TRBV4-2 to TRBJ1-1; D remains unclear. The V end lost 5 bases, the J end lost 5 bases, and 21 bases lay between the germline ends. Germline V gene sequence: CDR1 LGHNA, CDR2 YNFKEQ. CDR3 length: 16 amino acids. The CDR3 DNA sequence: TGTGCCAGCAGCAAAAGGGTACGAGGGCGGAGGACTGAAGCTTTCTTT. Protein product: CASSKRVRGRRTEAFF.